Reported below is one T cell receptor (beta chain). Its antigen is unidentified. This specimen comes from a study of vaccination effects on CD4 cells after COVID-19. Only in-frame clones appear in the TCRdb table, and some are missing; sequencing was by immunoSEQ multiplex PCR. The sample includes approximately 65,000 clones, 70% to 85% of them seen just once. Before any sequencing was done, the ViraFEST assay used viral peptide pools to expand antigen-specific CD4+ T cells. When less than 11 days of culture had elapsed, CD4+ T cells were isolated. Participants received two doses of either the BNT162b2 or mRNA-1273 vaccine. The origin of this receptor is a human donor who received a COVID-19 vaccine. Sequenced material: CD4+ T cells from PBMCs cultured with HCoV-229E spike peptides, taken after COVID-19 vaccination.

CDR3 coding DNA: TGTGCCATCAGCCCTGGGGGCACCGGGGAGCTGTTTTTT. This encodes CAISPGGTGELFF. V gene TRBV10-3 combines with J gene TRBJ2-2; perhaps D is TRBD1 or TRBD2 (5 bases each). The V end was cut by 6 bases, the J end by 4 bases, with 9 bases between. The CDR3 has 13 amino acids. Germline V gene lookup returns CDR1 ENHRY and CDR2 SYGVKD.